The present T cell receptor (beta chain) was sequenced within a study of shared clonotypes between healthy human individuals. Method: immunoSEQ multiplex PCR; TCRdb's copy keeps in-frame clones and lacks some. The sample holds roughly 2,500,000 clones, 93% seen once. Germline loops: CDR1 SGDLS, CDR2 YYNGEE. The CDR3 totals 17 residues. Trimming cost V 3 bases and J 0 bases; bases outside gene matches: 8. The sequenced sample was naive CD4+ T cells from PBMCs. Subset: CD45RA+ positively selected. This TCR was recovered from a man aged 18-30 years in good health. Some clones in this sample may be carry-over from other donors' samples. This chain connects TRBV9 to TRBJ1-3; 8 nucleotides align to TRBD1. For the CDR3, the DNA is TGTGCCAGCAGCGCGACGCCTGGACAGGGCTCTGGAAACACCATATATTTT. It codes for CASSATPGQGSGNTIYF.